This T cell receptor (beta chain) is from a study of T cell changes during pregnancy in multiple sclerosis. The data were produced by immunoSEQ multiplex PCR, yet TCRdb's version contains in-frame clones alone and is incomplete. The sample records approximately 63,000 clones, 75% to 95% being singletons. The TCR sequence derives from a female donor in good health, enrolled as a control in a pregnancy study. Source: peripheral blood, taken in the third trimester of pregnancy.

DNA for the CDR3: TGTGCCAGCTCCCCGGACAGGGGCTATGGCTACACCTTC. Translation gives CASSPDRGYGYTF. The V call is TRBV18, the J call TRBJ1-2, with 9 bases fitting TRBD1. V shed 6 bases, J shed 4 bases, and the junction held 3 bases outside the gene matches. The CDR3 has 13 amino acids. Germline CDR1 is KGHSH and CDR2 is LQKENI.